Each of the 15 T cell receptor beta chains below was sequenced from the same sample in a study of OX40 agonist ivuxolimab in advanced cancers. This table comes from immunoSEQ multiplex PCR, and its TCRdb copy is limited to in-frame clones, with some not included. There are 70,000 to 85,000 clones in the sample; less than 90% occur only once, and about 2.1% lies in the top ten. Sequences were derived from CD4+ or CD8+ T cells sorted from blood, sampled in a trial of the OX40 agonist ivuxolimab. The receptors come from an adult with an advanced solid tumor such as melanoma, head and neck, liver or kidney cancer.

There are a few counts of this clone. In nucleotides, the CDR3 is TGTGCCAGTAGTCCAGGGGACAGATATGGCTACACCTTC. Its translation is CASSPGDRYGYTF. The genes are TRBV19 and TRBJ1-2, with TRBD1 matching 7 bases. CDR3 size: 13 residues. Unmatched junction bases numbered 5, after V lost 5 bases and J lost 5 bases. Germline values: CDR1 LNHDA, CDR2 SQIVND (reference sequence).

The chain carries TRBV7-2 and TRBJ2-7; D is unclear. The V gene's germline CDR1 is SGHTA and CDR2 FQGNSA. The CDR3 spans 13 residues. The V end was cut by 5 bases, the J end by 5 bases, with 13 bases between. CDR3 DNA sequence: TGTGCCAGCAGCCCCCGACGAGGCGACGAGCAGTACTTC. It encodes CASSPRRGDEQYF. Using reference TRBV7-2 and TRBJ2-7 for the parts outside the CDR3, the full variable domain is GAGVSQSPSNKVTEKGKDVELRCDPISGHTALYWYRQSLGQGLEFLIYFQGNSAPDKSGLPSDRFSAERTGGSVSTLTIQRTQQEDSAVYLCASSPRRGDEQYFGPGTRLTVT.

V gene TRBV5-8 combines with J gene TRBJ2-1; D may be TRBD2 (6 bases). The CDR3 runs to 16 residues. Germline V CDR1 and CDR2: SGHTS, YDEGEE. The germline V and J ends were trimmed by 4 bases and 8 bases, with 22 bases remaining between them. In nucleotides, the CDR3 is TGTGCCAGCAGCCTAACTAGCTCCATACCTGGGGATGAGCAGTTCTTC. Translated: CASSLTSSIPGDEQFF. Together with reference TRBV5-8 and TRBJ2-1, the CDR3 gives the full variable domain: EAGVTQSPTHLIKTRGQQATLRCSPISGHTSVYWYQQALGLGLQFLLWYDEGEERNRGNFPPRFSGRQFPNYSSELNVNALELEDSALYLCASSLTSSIPGDEQFFGPGTRLTVL.

The chain links TRBV7-9 to TRBJ2-1; 9 bases match TRBD2. The length of the CDR3 is 16 residues. Unmatched junction bases numbered 14, after V lost 5 bases and J lost 9 bases. CDR1 is SEHNR, CDR2 FQNEAQ, per germline (reference sequence). The CDR3 region has the DNA TGTGCCAGCAGCGCCCCCAGGGGCGGGAGGGCCGGTGAGCAGTTCTTC. Translating gives CASSAPRGGRAGEQFF.

This clone appeared once. The rearrangement joins TRBV27 to TRBJ2-2; no clear D gene. There are 16 residues in the CDR3. The germline V gene encodes CDR1 MNHEY and CDR2 SMNVEV (reference sequence). V lost 3 bases and J lost 6, with 17 bases in between. The CDR3 nucleotides are TGTGCCAGCAGTTTCGACCCAGCGCGCTCCGCCGGGGAGCTGTTTTTT. Translating it yields CASSFDPARSAGELFF.

This chain uses TRBV28 with TRBJ1-1, with D possibly TRBD1 on 6 matching bases. With 5 bases removed from V and 0 bases from J, the gap between germline ends came to 16 bases. The V gene's germline CDR1 is MDHEN and CDR2 SYDVKM. The CDR3 covers 16 residues. CDR3 DNA: TGTGCCAGCAGTCCGTGGACAGTCAACATGAACACTGAAGCTTTCTTT. This translates into CASSPWTVNMNTEAFF.

The CDR3 DNA reads TGTGCCAGCGGTCGGGATGAGCAGTTCTTC. Its translation is CASGRDEQFF. The V gene is TRBV7-9, the J gene TRBJ2-1; D not resolved. Deletions cut 8 bases from V and 8 bases from J, with 7 bases between. The CDR3 consists of 10 residues. Germline CDR1 SEHNR, CDR2 FQNEAQ (reference sequence).

This clone turned up a few times. This chain uses TRBV7-2 with TRBJ1-6; D perhaps matches TRBD1 (5 bases). CDR1 is SGHTA, CDR2 FQGNSA, per germline. The ends were cut back, 7 bases at V and 8 bases at J, with 18 bases in the middle. The CDR3 has 15 amino acids. CDR3 nucleotide sequence: TGTGCCAGCACCCTTAGGGACGTGAGGGATTCACCCCTCCACTTT. It translates to CASTLRDVRDSPLHF.

This rearrangement joins TRBV5-1 to TRBJ2-5; D may match TRBD1 or TRBD2 (5 bases each). The CDR3 runs to 15 residues. The germline CDR1 and CDR2 sequences are SGHRS and YFSETQ. V lost 3 bases and J 7 bases, leaving 19 bases between the germline ends. This chain's CDR3 is CASSSLGRAEGTQYF. For the CDR3, the DNA is TGCGCCAGCAGCTCGCTGGGCAGGGCCGAGGGGACCCAGTACTTC. Full variable domain (outside the CDR3, taken from reference TRBV5-1 and TRBJ2-5): KAGVTQTPRYLIKTRGQQVTLSCSPISGHRSVSWYQQTPGQGLQFLFEYFSETQRNKGNFPGRFSGRQFSNSRSEMNVSTLELGDSALYLCASSSLGRAEGTQYFGPGTRLLVL.

The rearrangement joins TRBV19 to TRBJ1-2, with 8 bases aligning to TRBD1. This CDR3 comprises 14 residues. Germline-derived CDR1 and CDR2 are LNHDA and SQIVND (reference sequence). With 2 bases clipped from V and 8 bases from J, the junction kept 7 bases outside the gene matches. The CDR3: CASSIRQGASGYTF. In nucleotides, the CDR3 is TGTGCCAGTAGTATAAGGCAGGGGGCCTCCGGCTACACCTTC.

Written as DNA, the CDR3 is TGTGCCAGCAGTGAAGGGACTAGCGGGAAGGGACAGTTCTTC. Its translation is CASSEGTSGKGQFF. The rearrangement uses TRBV28 and TRBJ2-1; 13 bases align to TRBD2. The CDR3 covers 14 residues. Unmatched junction bases numbered 8, after V lost 5 bases and J lost 13 bases. Germline CDR1 MDHEN, CDR2 SYDVKM.

J is TRBJ2-7 and V is TRBV2; 8 bases map to TRBD1. Losses at the gene ends were 8 bases for V and 2 bases for J; bases not matched to a gene: 8. Germline V gives CDR1 SNHLY, CDR2 FYNNEI. This CDR3 spans 14 amino acids. Here the CDR3 DNA reads TGTGCCAGCCGCCCGGGACAGGCAGCCTACGAGCAGTACTTC. Its protein is CASRPGQAAYEQYF.

The rearrangement links TRBV6-6 to TRBJ1-1, with D perhaps TRBD1 (5 bases). This CDR3 contains 14 residues. V was pared by 3 bases and J by 0 bases, with 8 bases between. Germline loops: CDR1 MNHNY, CDR2 SVGAGI (reference sequence). The CDR3 nucleotides are TGTGCCAGCAGTTATGGGGGGGTGAACACTGAAGCTTTCTTT. It yields the protein CASSYGGVNTEAFF.

The J gene is TRBJ2-1, the V gene TRBV11-3; TRBD1 matches at 11 bases. The germline CDR1 and CDR2 sequences are SGHNT and YENEEA. V lost 4 bases to trimming and J lost 8 bases; unmatched junction nucleotides: 1. CDR3 length: 13 amino acids. This CDR3 is CASSSGQGDEQFF. The CDR3 nucleotides read TGTGCCAGCAGCTCGGGACAGGGGGATGAGCAGTTCTTC. The entire variable domain, with the rest obtained from reference TRBV11-3 and TRBJ2-1, is as follows: EAGVVQSPRYKIIEKKQPVAFWCNPISGHNTLYWYLQNLGQGPELLIRYENEEAVDDSQLPKDRFSAERLKGVDSTLKIQPAELGDSAVYLCASSSGQGDEQFFGPGTRLTVL.

The chain is built from TRBV6-6 and TRBJ2-3, with TRBD2 identical over 10 bases. CDR1 is MNHNY and CDR2 is SVGAGI in the germline V gene (reference sequence). This CDR3 is 14 amino acids long. Germline trimming cut 7 bases from V and 5 bases from J; bases unmatched to any gene: 6. The CDR3 DNA reads as TGTGCCAGCATCAGAGCGGGAGGGGGAGATACGCAGTATTTT. Translating it yields CASIRAGGGDTQYF.